The TCR beta chain under discussion was sequenced for a study of blood T cell repertoires in COVID-19. Overall study context: T cells, B-cell-depleted T cells, or PBMCs supplied cDNA or gDNA.

This clone showed up just once. The same CDR3 arises from other DNA sequences in this sample as well. The data were produced by immunoSEQ multiplex PCR, yet TCRdb's version contains in-frame clones alone and is incomplete. There are fewer than 250,000 clones in the sample; 85% occur only once, and 9.1% lies in the top ten. Sequenced: PBMCs or T cells enriched from blood (not recorded which). The source of this sequence is a woman aged 45-65 years with acute COVID-19.

CDR3 region: CASSLRGSGYTF. The CDR3 DNA follows: TGTGCCAGCAGCTTAAGGGGGAGCGGCTACACCTTC. J is TRBJ1-2 and V is TRBV7-9, with D possibly TRBD1 on 6 matching bases. The V end lost 2 bases, the J end lost 8 bases, and 9 bases lay between the germline ends. Germline lookup yields CDR1 SEHNR and CDR2 FQNEAQ (reference sequence). The CDR3 has 12 residues.